The clone carrying this TCR beta chain showed up just a few times. Antigen unknown. The record originates from a study of vaccination and CD4 T cells after COVID-19. Study overall: Overlapping peptides of the spike proteins of SARS-CoV-2, HCoV-NL63, HCoV-OC43 and HCoV-229E were used for cell stimulation. A CEFX pool, an HIV-1 Nef pool, or no peptide went to control cultures. General study findings and limits: When vaccine-specific clones from convalescent patients were examined, 304 of 307 were spike mono-reactive.

An Oncomine TCR Beta short-read assay was used to sequence the DNA from cultured CD4+ T cells. Genomic DNA extraction was carried out from cultured CD4+ T cells. TCRdb redid the calling of the PCR reads with MiXCR, one entry per CDR3 protein. The sample records about 10,000 distinct CDR3 sequences, 38% being singletons. Described treatment: roughly 10-day PBMC culture with coronavirus spike peptide pools or control peptides (ViraFEST assay). During the years 2011-2018, before the COVID-19 pandemic, the unexposed donor's CD4+ T cells were collected. Trimming removed 0 bases from V and 4 bases from J; junction bases left unmatched: 2. Looked up from germline, CDR1 is MNHEY and CDR2 is SVGAGI. This CDR3 contains 15 residues.

The sequence was obtained from a human donor in good health. Input material: CD4+ T cells from blood, cultured in vitro. The chain couples TRBV6-5 to TRBJ2-1; TRBD2 matches at 8 bases. The CDR3 region is CASSYSLAGYNEQFF. The CDR3 DNA reads as TGTGCCAGCAGTTACTCCTTAGCGGGGTACAATGAGCAGTTCTTC.